This TCR beta chain was profiled in a study of regulatory T cells in long-lasting Graves disease. CDR3 regions were amplified by Arm-PCR using iRepertoire HTBI primers to build TCR beta libraries. MiXCR, applied by TCRdb to the multiplex PCR reads, yields one record per CDR3 protein. The sample includes over 350,000 distinct CDR3 sequences, 12% to 15% of them seen just once. This CDR3 has 14 amino acids. Germline V lookup: CDR1 SGDLS, CDR2 YYNGEE. Trimming took 4 bases from V and 1 from J; bases not matched to a gene: 3. This clonotype was counted between two and nine times. As for time point: newly diagnosed GD, antithyroid drugs for less than 3 months. Preparation of the TCR library used RNA extracted from PBMCs. These sequences were also reported in another study, on T cells in Graves' hyperthyroidism and ophthalmopathy.

V is TRBV9 and J is TRBJ2-3, with 7 nucleotides matching TRBD2. This receptor was obtained from a woman aged 50 to 65 with Graves disease. This sample comprised peripheral blood mononuclear cells (PBMCs), obtained at new diagnosis, from a patient treated with antithyroid drugs. The CDR3 DNA reads as TGTGCCAGCAGCAAAACTAGCGGCACAGATACGCAGTATTTT. Translated: CASSKTSGTDTQYF.